The next 20 T cell receptor beta chains were all read from a single sample in a study of T cells in localized non-small cell lung cancer. Some clones are missing from TCRdb's copy, which holds only in-frame ones; the method was immunoSEQ multiplex PCR. The top ten hold 17% of the sample, which has about 51,000 clones, 81% seen once. The source material was peripheral blood mononuclear cells, sampled before any cancer treatment. Receptors originate from a man aged 35 to 70 with stage III lung adenocarcinoma.

J is TRBJ2-7 and V is TRBV7-9; 11 nucleotides agree with TRBD1. CDR1 is SEHNR, CDR2 FQNEAQ, per germline (reference sequence). The CDR3 has 14 residues. The V and J ends lost 5 bases and 6 bases, in that order; junction bases with no gene match: 6. CDR3 sequence (DNA): TGTGCCAGCAGCCTGGACAGGGGGCCGGGCGAGCAGTACTTC. This gives the protein CASSLDRGPGEQYF. Supplemented by reference TRBV7-9 and TRBJ2-7, the full variable domain reads DTGVSQNPRHKITKRGQNVTFRCDPISEHNRLYWYRQTLGQGPEFLTYFQNEAQLEKSRLLSDRFSAERPKGSFSTLEIQRTEQGDSAMYLCASSLDRGPGEQYFGPGTRLTVT.

This chain links TRBV11-2 with TRBJ1-1; D gene unclear. Trimming removed 5 bases from V and 3 bases from J, with 7 bases in between. The CDR3 consists of 12 residues. In germline, CDR1 is SGHAT, CDR2 FQNNGV. The CDR3 DNA reads as TGTGCCAGCAGCCTCGACCACACTGAAGCTTTCTTT. Encoded protein: CASSLDHTEAFF. The whole variable domain, remainder taken from reference TRBV11-2 and TRBJ1-1, is EAGVAQSPRYKIIEKRQSVAFWCNPISGHATLYWYQQILGQGPKLLIQFQNNGVVDDSQLPKDRFSAERLKGVDSTLKIQPAKLEDSAVYLCASSLDHTEAFFGQGTRLTVV.

This chain uses TRBV5-6 with TRBJ2-1; perhaps TRBD1 as D (5 bases). From germline, CDR1 is SGHDT and CDR2 YYEEEE. V was trimmed by 4 bases and J by 6 bases, leaving 17 bases between them. This CDR3 is built from 15 residues. CDR3 sequence reads: CASSPRAQASNEQFF. The CDR3 bases are TGTGCCAGCAGCCCCAGGGCACAGGCAAGCAATGAGCAGTTCTTC.

The chain uses TRBV7-9 and TRBJ1-1, with a possible D match to TRBD1 (5 bases). V lost 4 bases and J lost 4, with 10 bases in between. The CDR3 runs to 13 residues. The germline V gene encodes CDR1 SEHNR and CDR2 FQNEAQ (reference sequence). CDR3 protein: CASSSGGGTEAFF. In DNA, the CDR3 is TGTGCCAGCAGCTCGGGGGGTGGCACTGAAGCTTTCTTT.

This clone appeared a few times. The chain links TRBV7-6 to TRBJ1-6; 9 positions match TRBD1. The trim removed 5 bases at V and 4 bases at J, leaving 3 bases unmatched. This CDR3 contains 15 residues. CDR1 and CDR2 from the germline V gene are SGHVS and FNYEAQ. CDR3: CASSPGTGYNSPLHF. CDR3 in DNA: TGTGCCAGCAGCCCCGGGACAGGGTATAATTCACCCCTCCACTTT.

The rearrangement joins TRBV27 to TRBJ2-2, with D perhaps TRBD1 (6 bases). Germline lookup yields CDR1 MNHEY and CDR2 SMNVEV (reference sequence). This CDR3 comprises 14 residues. Trimming left V 6 bases short and J 4 bases short, with 12 bases between. The CDR3 DNA reads TGTGCCAGCAGGCGCGACAGGAGCACCGGGGAGCTGTTTTTT. Protein sequence: CASRRDRSTGELFF.

This clone came up a few times. The chain joins TRBV5-1 to TRBJ2-1, with D hard to call. Germline CDR1 reads SGHRS; CDR2 reads YFSETQ. The CDR3 covers 13 residues. Trimming removed 4 bases from V and 3 bases from J, with 8 bases in between. Here the CDR3 reads CASSADGYNEQFF. In nucleotides, the CDR3 is TGCGCCAGCAGCGCGGACGGCTACAATGAGCAGTTCTTC. Full variable domain (outside the CDR3, taken from reference TRBV5-1 and TRBJ2-1): KAGVTQTPRYLIKTRGQQVTLSCSPISGHRSVSWYQQTPGQGLQFLFEYFSETQRNKGNFPGRFSGRQFSNSRSEMNVSTLELGDSALYLCASSADGYNEQFFGPGTRLTVL.

This clone was observed a single time. This chain connects TRBV7-8 to TRBJ2-1, with D perhaps being TRBD1 or TRBD2 (5 bases each). CDR1 SGHVS and CDR2 FQNEAQ come from the germline V gene. This CDR3 is 16 amino acids long. Trimming removed 6 bases from V and 0 bases from J, with 15 bases in between. The CDR3 reads CASSFPGRRSYNEQFF. The CDR3 nucleotides are TGTGCCAGCAGTTTCCCGGGGCGTCGCTCCTACAATGAGCAGTTCTTC.

This clone has just a few counts. The V gene is TRBV9, the J gene TRBJ1-6, with D possibly matching TRBD1 (5 bases). The CDR3 is 15 amino acids. Trimming shortened V by 4 bases and J by 8 bases, and 16 bases separated the two germline ends. Germline assignment: CDR1 SGDLS and CDR2 YYNGEE. CDR3 bases: TGTGCCAGCAGCTTTTCAGGGCTTGGGGATTCACCCCTCCACTTT. It translates to CASSFSGLGDSPLHF.

The chain employs TRBV28 and TRBJ2-7; D is undetermined. CDR3 length equals 10 residues. Germline lookup yields CDR1 MDHEN and CDR2 SYDVKM. Trimming took 7 bases from V and 7 from J, leaving 8 bases between them. CDR3: CASKAGEQYF. In DNA form, the CDR3 reads TGTGCCAGCAAAGCTGGAGAGCAGTACTTC.

The V and J genes are TRBV5-1 and TRBJ2-7, with 7 bases identical to TRBD2. The CDR3 contains 12 residues. J gave up 1 base and V 5 bases, and 0 bases lay outside the gene matches. The germline gives CDR1 SGHRS, CDR2 YFSETQ. For the CDR3, the DNA is TGCGCCAGCAGAGCGGGGTCCTACGAGCAGTACTTC. Protein sequence: CASRAGSYEQYF.

The V call is TRBV2, the J call TRBJ2-5, with 9 positions matching TRBD1. Losses at the gene ends were 6 bases for V and 2 bases for J; bases not matched to a gene: 10. This CDR3 comprises 16 residues. Germline V gives CDR1 SNHLY, CDR2 FYNNEI. CDR3 in amino acids: CASRRMDRGLQETQYF. The CDR3 region has the DNA TGTGCCAGCAGACGGATGGACAGGGGACTACAAGAGACCCAGTACTTC.

This clone was seen a handful of times. The V call is TRBV7-6, the J call TRBJ2-7, with 9 bases fitting TRBD1. CDR1 is SGHVS and CDR2 is FNYEAQ in the germline V gene. This CDR3 spans 15 amino acids. V lost 4 bases, J lost 3 bases, and 7 bases stayed unmatched. CDR3 residues: CASSSGQGMYYEQYF. For the CDR3, the DNA is TGTGCCAGCAGCTCAGGACAGGGGATGTACTACGAGCAGTACTTC.

The chain has TRBV2 and TRBJ1-1; D is perhaps TRBD1 (6 bases). CDR3 size: 15 residues. V was cut by 9 bases and J by 5 bases, with 22 bases left in between. The germline CDR1 and CDR2 sequences are SNHLY and FYNNEI. CDR3 loop: CARQQGEEVRTEAFF. In DNA form, the CDR3 reads TGTGCCAGGCAACAGGGAGAAGAAGTGAGGACTGAAGCTTTCTTT.

The V and J genes are TRBV14 and TRBJ2-1; D gene unclear. The V gene's germline CDR1 is SGHDN and CDR2 FVKESK. Trimming took 0 bases from V and 10 from J, leaving 10 bases between them. The CDR3 has 13 residues. The CDR3 DNA reads TGTGCCAGCAGCCAAGATTATATTACGGAGCAGTTCTTC. Its protein is CASSQDYITEQFF.

The chain employs TRBV6-1 and TRBJ2-5; possibly TRBD1 for D (5 bases). This CDR3 is built from 14 residues. The germline V and J ends were trimmed by 2 bases and 1 base, with 8 bases remaining between them. CDR1 and CDR2 from the germline V gene are MNHNS and SASEGT. The CDR3 DNA sequence: TGTGCCAGCAGTGAAACCAGGGTCCAAGAGACCCAGTACTTC. It encodes CASSETRVQETQYF.

For this clone: The sample holds other DNA sequences that translate to the same CDR3. V gene TRBV7-6 combines with J gene TRBJ2-5, with D possibly being TRBD1 or TRBD2 (6 bases each). Germline values: CDR1 SGHVS, CDR2 FNYEAQ. The CDR3 length is 14 residues. V gave up 5 bases and J gave up 4 bases, with 14 bases separating them. The CDR3 nucleotides are TGTGCCAGCAGCCTGGGGGGCCAGAGAGAGACCCAGTACTTC. The encoded protein is CASSLGGQRETQYF.

The chain joins TRBV6-5 to TRBJ1-1; D gene ambiguous. This CDR3 region has 13 residues. V was clipped by 0 bases and J by 5 bases, with 7 bases between them. CDR1 is MNHEY and CDR2 is SVGAGI in the germline V gene. The DNA for the CDR3 is TGTGCCAGCAGTTACTCGGGGAAAACTGAAGCTTTCTTT. Translation gives CASSYSGKTEAFF.

The V call is TRBV9, the J call TRBJ2-6; D is possibly TRBD1 or TRBD2 (5 bases each). The length of the CDR3 is 15 residues. Trimming removed 7 bases at V and 0 bases at J, with 11 bases between. Germline CDR1 SGDLS, CDR2 YYNGEE. DNA of the CDR3: TGTGCCAGCGGGGACGCTCGCTCTGGGGCCAACGTCCTGACTTTC. This gives the protein CASGDARSGANVLTF.

This clone occurred a few times. V and J are TRBV6-6 and TRBJ2-7; D might be TRBD2 (5 bases). The CDR3 is made up of 14 amino acids. Germline CDR1 is MNHNY and CDR2 is SVGAGI (reference sequence). V lost 11 bases and J lost 0, with 17 bases in between. The CDR3: CAGTRTGGSYEQYF. The CDR3 nucleotides are TGTGCCGGCACCAGGACCGGAGGCTCCTACGAGCAGTACTTC.